This passage covers 15 T cell receptor beta chains from one sample sequenced in a study of blood T cells in healthy people across ages. Next came a second PCR, run for about 7 to 12 cycles, which used a sample-barcoded 5' primer along with a J-beta primer mix. TCRdb fed the 5' RACE reads into MiXCR, producing one record per CDR3 protein. This sample has approximately 800,000 distinct CDR3 sequences, with around 50% found just once. The sequencing input was blood. The source is a man older than 75 in good health.

This clonotype was seen many times. The rearrangement joins TRBV7-2 to TRBJ2-1; 7 nucleotides line up with TRBD1. Germline V gene sequence: CDR1 SGHTA, CDR2 FQGNSA. CDR3 length: 15 amino acids. After removal of 3 bases from V and 2 bases from J, the junction contained 4 bases not matched to a gene. This chain's CDR3 is CASSFRQGAYNEQFF. DNA of the CDR3: TGTGCCAGCAGCTTTAGACAGGGCGCCTACAATGAGCAGTTCTTC.

This clonotype was counted once. This chain connects TRBV19 to TRBJ2-5; D assignment may be TRBD1 or TRBD2 (5 bases each). The J call may be faulty, since TRBJ2-7 better matches the DNA end. The CDR3 consists of 15 residues. Germline CDR1 LNHDA, CDR2 SQIVND (reference sequence). Here the CDR3 reads CASSIFSGGGYEQYF. CDR3 DNA sequence: TGTGCCAGTAGTATCTTCAGTGGTGGGGGCTACGAGCAGTACTTC.

There are a few counts of this clonotype. CDR3 in amino acids: CASSQRTGAGNQPQHF. The DNA of the CDR3 is TGTGCCAGCAGCCAAAGGACAGGGGCGGGCAATCAGCCCCAGCATTTT. V usage is TRBV3-1 and J usage is TRBJ1-5; 9 bases are a match to TRBD1. Trimming at V came to 2 bases and at J to 2 bases, leaving 4 bases not matched to a gene. Germline V lookup: CDR1 LGHDT, CDR2 YNNKEL (reference sequence). The CDR3 runs 16 residues.

The gene calls are TRBV12-5 and TRBJ1-1, with D tentatively TRBD1 (6 bases). Germline assignment: CDR1 LGHNT and CDR2 FRNRAP. V was pared by 2 bases and J by 11 bases, with 9 bases between. The CDR3 is 11 amino acids. The CDR3 DNA follows: TGTGCTAGTGGTTTGACAGGGTCTGCTTTCTTT. The encoded protein is CASGLTGSAFF. The full variable domain, in which reference TRBV12-5 and TRBJ1-1 provide the parts outside the CDR3, is DARVTQTPRHKVTEMGQEVTMRCQPILGHNTVFWYRQTMMQGLELLAYFRNRAPLDDSGMPKDRFSAEMPDATLATLKIQPSEPRDSAVYFCASGLTGSAFFGQGTRLTVV.

This rearrangement joins TRBV28 to TRBJ2-7; 7 bases line up with TRBD1. The CDR3 totals 12 residues. Germline values: CDR1 MDHEN, CDR2 SYDVKM. The ends lost 9 bases at V and 1 base at J; junction bases unmatched: 3. The CDR3 sequence is CASTTGSYEQYF. CDR3 DNA sequence: TGTGCCAGTACGACAGGGTCCTACGAGCAGTACTTC.

The genes are TRBV19 and TRBJ2-3; perhaps D is TRBD1 or TRBD2 (5 bases each). The CDR3 is made up of 15 amino acids. Trimming took off 4 bases at V and 2 bases at J, with 13 bases between the two ends. Germline-derived CDR1 and CDR2 are LNHDA and SQIVND (reference sequence). The CDR3 sequence: CASSTPLGTTDTQYF. CDR3 sequence (DNA): TGTGCCAGTAGTACCCCTTTGGGGACCACAGATACGCAGTATTTT.

The chain carries TRBV20-1 and TRBJ1-5; 9 bases fit TRBD1. The V and J ends lost 0 bases and 4 bases, in that order; junction bases with no gene match: 19. This CDR3 has 20 amino acids. CDR1 is DFQATT, CDR2 SNEGSKA, per germline (reference sequence). The CDR3: CSARDPASGTGLGSNQPQHF. The CDR3 bases are TGCAGTGCTAGAGATCCTGCTAGTGGGACAGGGCTGGGGAGTAATCAGCCCCAGCATTTT.

The sample holds a few counts of this clonotype. The CDR3 here is CASNRRQDALTQETQYF. In nucleotides, the CDR3 is TGTGCCAGCAATAGGAGACAGGACGCCCTGACCCAAGAGACCCAGTACTTC. The rearrangement links TRBV27 to TRBJ2-5; tentative D call: TRBD1 (6 bases). This CDR3 contains 17 residues. V dropped 7 bases and J dropped 1 base, with 22 bases sitting between them. CDR1 and CDR2 (germline): MNHEY, SMNVEV (reference sequence).

The chain links TRBV9 to TRBJ2-1; 9 bases match TRBD1. CDR1 is SGDLS and CDR2 is YYNGEE in the germline V gene. CDR3 length: 17 amino acids. The J segment lost 1 base and the V segment lost 4 bases, leaving 9 bases of the junction unmatched. DNA for the CDR3: TGTGCCAGCAGCCCAGAGGCGGGACAGGGATCCTACAATGAGCAGTTCTTC. Its translation is CASSPEAGQGSYNEQFF.

Points on this clonotype: One base away lies a much larger clone, so this may be a sequencing read error. The chain links TRBV5-1 to TRBJ2-6; D ambiguous. CDR1 is SGHRS, CDR2 YFSETQ, per germline. The CDR3 totals 17 residues. V was cut by 4 bases and J by 0 bases, with 14 bases left in between. The CDR3 loop is CASSPEAAFSGANVLTF. For the CDR3, the DNA is TGCGCCAGCAGCCCCGAGGCAGCCTTCTCTGGGGCCAACGTCCTGACTTTC.

Only a few counts were recorded for this clonotype. The chain recombines TRBV5-6 with TRBJ2-2; 8 nucleotides line up with TRBD1. The CDR3 totals 15 residues. Germline V gene lookup returns CDR1 SGHDT and CDR2 YYEEEE. V was pared by 4 bases and J by 1 base, with 3 bases of the junction left unmatched. The CDR3 reads CASSKGTGNTGELFF. The CDR3, as DNA: TGTGCCAGCAGCAAAGGGACAGGGAACACCGGGGAGCTGTTTTTT.

This clonotype was seen only a few times. V is TRBV20-1 and J is TRBJ1-1; unclear D gene. Per germline, CDR1 DFQATT and CDR2 SNEGSKA (reference sequence). V dropped 0 bases and J dropped 2 bases, with 10 bases sitting between them. This CDR3 has 14 residues. CDR3 sequence reads: CSARDTRQNTEAFF. The CDR3 DNA reads as TGCAGTGCTAGAGATACTAGGCAAAACACTGAAGCTTTCTTT.

V gene TRBV7-8 combines with J gene TRBJ2-5; TRBD2 matches at 9 bases. The V gene's germline CDR1 is SGHVS and CDR2 FQNEAQ. The CDR3 is made up of 15 amino acids. The ends lost 6 bases at V and 5 bases at J; junction bases unmatched: 10. In DNA, the CDR3 is TGTGCCAGCAGTCGTAGCGGGAGTCCAGGGGAGACCCAGTACTTC. Protein sequence: CASSRSGSPGETQYF. The variable domain in full, with the rest retrieved from reference TRBV7-8 and TRBJ2-5, is GAGVSQSPRYKVAKRGQDVALRCDPISGHVSLFWYQQALGQGPEFLTYFQNEAQLDKSGLPSDRFFAERPEGSVSTLKIQRTQQEDSAVYLCASSRSGSPGETQYFGPGTRLLVL.

CDR3 amino acids: CASSLSQTSGGIQYF. The CDR3 nucleotides are TGTGCCAGCAGCTTATCGCAAACTAGCGGGGGCATTCAGTACTTC. This chain uses TRBV7-9 with TRBJ2-7; 11 nucleotides align to TRBD2. Matching the DNA end better, TRBJ2-4 makes the J call doubtful. Per germline, CDR1 SEHNR and CDR2 FQNEAQ (reference sequence). CDR3 length: 15 amino acids.

The chain combines TRBV5-6 with TRBJ1-2; 7 bases align to TRBD1. The length of the CDR3 is 16 residues. After removal of 3 bases from V and 2 bases from J, the junction contained 10 bases not matched to a gene. In germline, CDR1 is SGHDT, CDR2 YYEEEE. CDR3 sequence (DNA): TGTGCCAGCAGCTCCCTAGGGACAGCTACAAACTATGGCTACACCTTC. It encodes CASSSLGTATNYGYTF.